This passage covers 4 T cell receptor beta chains from one sample sequenced in a study of OX40 agonist ivuxolimab in advanced cancers. The method was the immunoSEQ multiplex PCR assay. TCRdb holds this immuneACCESS table with in-frame rearrangements only. Some clones are missing; in checked studies, unresolved V genes explain under half, and the rest has no known cause. The sample table lists roughly 70,000 clones, approximately 84% of them with a count of one. The ten top clones hold 2.1% of the sample. The specimen comprised CD4+ or CD8+ T cells sorted from blood, sampled in a trial of the OX40 agonist ivuxolimab. These receptors were obtained from an adult with an advanced solid tumor such as melanoma, head and neck, liver or kidney cancer.

V gene TRBV11-2 combines with J gene TRBJ2-1, with D perhaps TRBD1 (5 bases). V lost 2 bases and J 7 bases, leaving 15 bases between the germline ends. The CDR3 length is 15 residues. In germline, CDR1 is SGHAT, CDR2 FQNNGV. The CDR3 reads CASSLNAGRGNEQFF. As DNA, the CDR3 is TGTGCCAGCAGCTTAAATGCAGGGCGTGGGAATGAGCAGTTCTTC.

This chain links TRBV5-6 with TRBJ1-1; D unresolved. The CDR3 has 12 residues. Trimming took 0 bases from V and 2 from J, leaving 2 bases between them. Germline CDR1 SGHDT, CDR2 YYEEEE. CDR3 coding DNA: TGTGCCAGCAGCTTGGACAACACTGAAGCTTTCTTT. Translating gives CASSLDNTEAFF.

As for this clone: At the DNA level, this CDR3 is encoded by other sequences in the same sample as well. The rearrangement links TRBV2 to TRBJ2-2, with D perhaps being TRBD1 or TRBD2 (5 bases each). Germline loops: CDR1 SNHLY, CDR2 FYNNEI. The V end was cut by 2 bases, the J end by 4 bases, with 11 bases between. The CDR3 contains 15 residues. DNA of the CDR3: TGTGCCAGCAGTGAAAGAGGGGTGGGCACCGGGGAGCTGTTTTTT. This sequence encodes CASSERGVGTGELFF.

The chain combines TRBV28 with TRBJ1-5, with D possibly matching TRBD1 (6 bases). This CDR3 spans 16 amino acids. With 2 bases removed from V and 6 bases from J, the gap between germline ends came to 17 bases. From germline, CDR1 is MDHEN and CDR2 SYDVKM. The CDR3 coding sequence is TGTGCCAGCAGTTTAATCAGGGGCGCAGGTGGTCAGCCCCAGCATTTT. It codes for CASSLIRGAGGQPQHF.